The rows below give T cell receptor beta chains drawn from one sample of a study of shared clonotypes between healthy human individuals. The data were produced by immunoSEQ multiplex PCR, yet TCRdb's version contains in-frame clones alone and is incomplete. The sample consists of approximately 1,000,000 clones, 78% of them appearing once. Sequencing input: memory CD4+ T cells from PBMCs. These receptor sequences come from a man younger than 35 in good health. Some clones in this sample may be carry-over from other donors' samples. Each CDR3 is given with its conserved first and last residue. The D gene is left open where the match is weak. Expanded clones get a size class; other rows say once, few or many, or leave the size out.

j_call,v_call,d_call,clone_size,cdr3_nt,cdr3_aa
TRBJ2-1,TRBV18,-,-,TGTGCCAGCTCACCACCGGCAGCGGCAAATGAGCAGTTCTTC,CASSPPAAANEQFF
TRBJ2-2,TRBV5-1,TRBD2,-,TGCGCCAGCAGCTTGAGTACTAGCGGTAACACCGGGGAGCTGTTTTTT,CASSLSTSGNTGELFF
TRBJ1-2,TRBV6-6,-,-,TGTGCCAGCAGTAAGACAGTGGGGCTCTATGGCTACACCTTC,CASSKTVGLYGYTF
TRBJ2-2,TRBV28,-,few,TGTGCCAGCAGTTTAAAATGGGAGACCGGGGAGCTGTTTTTT,CASSLKWETGELFF
TRBJ1-1,TRBV7-9,TRBD1,-,TGTGCCAGCAGCCCACGGACAGGGGGCTCGTTGGTGAACACTGAAGCTTTCTTT,CASSPRTGGSLVNTEAFF
TRBJ1-1,TRBV2,-,-,TGTGCCAGCAGCGACGAAATCGGACAGAACACTGAAGCTTTCTTT,CASSDEIGQNTEAFF
TRBJ1-2,TRBV28,-,-,TGTGCCAGCAGTTTTCGTTCCTACCGGGGCTACACCTTC,CASSFRSYRGYTF
TRBJ2-3,TRBV19,-,-,TGTGCCAGTAAACGGACCGGGACTAGCACAGATACGCAGTATTTT,CASKRTGTSTDTQYF
TRBJ2-1,TRBV27,-,-,TGTGCCAGCAGGAGGGTGAACAATGAGCAGTTCTTC,CASRRVNNEQFF
TRBJ2-3,TRBV28,-,-,TGTGCCAGCAGTTTAACAGACTTTGCTAGCGACACAGATACGCAGTATTTT,CASSLTDFASDTDTQYF
TRBJ1-1,TRBV18,TRBD1,once,TGTGCCAGCTCCCACACCGGATACGGGACAGGGTTTATGAACACTGAAGCTTTCTTT,CASSHTGYGTGFMNTEAFF
TRBJ2-5,TRBV7-9,-,-,TGTGCCAGCAGGAAATACCAAGAGACCCAGTACTTC,CASRKYQETQYF
TRBJ1-1,TRBV5-1,TRBD1,few,TGCGCCAGCAGCATCCGACAGGGGATAAACACTGAAGCTTTCTTT,CASSIRQGINTEAFF
TRBJ2-2,TRBV6-1,-,few,TGTGCCAGCAGTGAGAGAGACACCGGGGAGCTGTTTTTT,CASSERDTGELFF
TRBJ2-2,TRBV5-1,-,once,TGCGCCAGCAGCTTGGTTGGCGGACAGAACACCGGGGAGCTGTTTTTT,CASSLVGGQNTGELFF
TRBJ2-7,TRBV6-1,TRBD1,once,TGTGCCAGCAGTGAACGAAGGGGGCTTAGCTACGAGCAGTACTTC,CASSERRGLSYEQYF
TRBJ2-7,TRBV2,TRBD1,-,TGTGCCAGCAGCGTCGACAGGGGGGGCTACGAGCAGTACTTC,CASSVDRGGYEQYF
TRBJ1-3,TRBV15,-,-,TGTGCCACCAGCCGGGACGTAAAAAACACCATATATTTT,CATSRDVKNTIYF
TRBJ2-7,TRBV28,TRBD2,once,TGTGCCAGCAGGGGCCTTAGCGGGAGGCCGGGTCCCTACGAGCAGTACTTC,CASRGLSGRPGPYEQYF
TRBJ1-1,TRBV6-6,TRBD1,-,TGTGCCAGCAGCTATTCCGAGCCACAGGGGACTGAAGCTTTCTTT,CASSYSEPQGTEAFF
TRBJ2-1,TRBV5-4,TRBD2,few,TGTGCCAGCAGCTTTGCCGGACTAGCGGGAGTATACAATGAGCAGTTCTTC,CASSFAGLAGVYNEQFF
TRBJ1-2,TRBV5-1,-,-,TGCGCCAGCAGCTTTGACGGGGTTGGCTACACCTTC,CASSFDGVGYTF